This T cell receptor gamma chain was observed in a study of gamma-delta T cells after stem cell transplantation. CDR1 and CDR2 (germline): GITISATS, ISYDGTV (reference sequence). The V gene end was trimmed by 3 bases and the J gene end by 3 bases; junction bases not matched to a gene: 8. CDR3 length: 18 amino acids. With CATT, TCRdb re-called clones from the RT-PCR reads. This sample has 1,200 or so gamma-chain clones; under 3.5% occur once, and the top ten carry 32%. This clone was picked up a small number of times. A read error is likely here: a far larger clone is one base away. Other DNA sequences from this sample encode an identical CDR3 as well.

The sequenced material came from gamma-delta T cells. The rearrangement links TRGV9 to TRGJP. This receptor was obtained from a human donor. It is not recorded whose cells these are; they may come from a transplant donor. CDR3 protein: CALWETPLQELGKKIKVF. The CDR3 DNA sequence: TGTGCCTTGTGGGAGACTCCCTTGCAAGAGTTGGGCAAAAAAATCAAGGTATTT.